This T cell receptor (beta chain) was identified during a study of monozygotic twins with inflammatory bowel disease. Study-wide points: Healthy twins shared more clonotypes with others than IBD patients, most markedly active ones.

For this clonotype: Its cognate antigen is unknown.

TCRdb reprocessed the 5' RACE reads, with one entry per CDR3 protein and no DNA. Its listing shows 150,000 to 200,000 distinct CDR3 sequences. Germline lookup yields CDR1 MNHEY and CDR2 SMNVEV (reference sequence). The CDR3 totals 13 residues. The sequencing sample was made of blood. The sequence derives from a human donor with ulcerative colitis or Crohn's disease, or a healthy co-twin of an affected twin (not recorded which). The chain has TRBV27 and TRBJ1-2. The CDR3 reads CASSSPSRNGYTF.